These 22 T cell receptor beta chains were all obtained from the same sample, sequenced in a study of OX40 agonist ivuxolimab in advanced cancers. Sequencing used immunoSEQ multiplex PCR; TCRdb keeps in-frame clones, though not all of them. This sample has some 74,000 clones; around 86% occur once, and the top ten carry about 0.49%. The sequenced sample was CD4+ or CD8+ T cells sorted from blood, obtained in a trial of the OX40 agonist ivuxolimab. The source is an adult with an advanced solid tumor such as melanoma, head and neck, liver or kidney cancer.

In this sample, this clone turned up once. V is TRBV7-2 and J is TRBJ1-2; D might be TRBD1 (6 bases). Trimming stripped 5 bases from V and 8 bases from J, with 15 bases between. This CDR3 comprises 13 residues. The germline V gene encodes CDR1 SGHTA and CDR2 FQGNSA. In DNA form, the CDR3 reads TGTGCCAGCAGCCTCCCGGGACACCGGGGCTACACCTTC. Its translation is CASSLPGHRGYTF.

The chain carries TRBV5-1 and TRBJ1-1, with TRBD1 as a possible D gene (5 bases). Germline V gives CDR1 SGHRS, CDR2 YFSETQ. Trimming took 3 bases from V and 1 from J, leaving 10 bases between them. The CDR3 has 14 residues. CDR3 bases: TGCGCCAGCAGCTACGACAGCAAGAACACTGAAGCTTTCTTT. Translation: CASSYDSKNTEAFF.

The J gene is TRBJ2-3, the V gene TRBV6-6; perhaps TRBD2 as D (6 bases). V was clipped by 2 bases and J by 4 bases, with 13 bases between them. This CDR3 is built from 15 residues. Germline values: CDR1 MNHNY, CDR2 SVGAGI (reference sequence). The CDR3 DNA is TGTGCCAGCAGTTACAAGGCGGGGCGGGCAGATACGCAGTATTTT. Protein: CASSYKAGRADTQYF.

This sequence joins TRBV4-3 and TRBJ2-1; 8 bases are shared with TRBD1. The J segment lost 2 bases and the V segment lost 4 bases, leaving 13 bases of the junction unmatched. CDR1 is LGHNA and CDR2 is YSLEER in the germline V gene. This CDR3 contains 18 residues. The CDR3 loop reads CASSRENPGQVAYNEQFF. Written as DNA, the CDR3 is TGCGCCAGCAGCCGAGAGAACCCGGGACAGGTGGCCTACAATGAGCAGTTCTTC.

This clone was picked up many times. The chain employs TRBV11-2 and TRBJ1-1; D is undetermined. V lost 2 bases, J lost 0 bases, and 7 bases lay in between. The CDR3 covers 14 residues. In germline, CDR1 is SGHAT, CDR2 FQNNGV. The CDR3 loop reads CASSLLSVNTEAFF. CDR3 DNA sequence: TGTGCCAGCAGCTTACTCTCCGTGAACACTGAAGCTTTCTTT.

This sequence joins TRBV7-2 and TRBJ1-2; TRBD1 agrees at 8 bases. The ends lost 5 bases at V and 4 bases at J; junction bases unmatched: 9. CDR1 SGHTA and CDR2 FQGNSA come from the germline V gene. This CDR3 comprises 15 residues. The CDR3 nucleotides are TGTGCCAGCAGCCTATCCACAGGGGGAGGCTATGGCTACACCTTC. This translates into CASSLSTGGGYGYTF. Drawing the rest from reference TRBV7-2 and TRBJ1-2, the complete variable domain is GAGVSQSPSNKVTEKGKDVELRCDPISGHTALYWYRQSLGQGLEFLIYFQGNSAPDKSGLPSDRFSAERTGGSVSTLTIQRTQQEDSAVYLCASSLSTGGGYGYTFGSGTRLTVV.

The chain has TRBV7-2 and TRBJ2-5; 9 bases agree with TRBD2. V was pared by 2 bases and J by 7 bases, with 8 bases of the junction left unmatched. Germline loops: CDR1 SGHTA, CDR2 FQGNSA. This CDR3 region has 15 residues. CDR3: CASSLIQRGAGTQYF. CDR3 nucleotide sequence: TGTGCCAGCAGCTTAATCCAGCGGGGGGCCGGGACCCAGTACTTC.

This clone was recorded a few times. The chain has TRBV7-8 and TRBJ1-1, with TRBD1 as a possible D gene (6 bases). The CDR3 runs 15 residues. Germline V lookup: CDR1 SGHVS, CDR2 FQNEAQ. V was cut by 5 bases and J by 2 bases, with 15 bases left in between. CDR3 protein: CASSPKRTANTEAFF. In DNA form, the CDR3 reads TGTGCCAGCAGCCCGAAAAGGACAGCCAACACTGAAGCTTTCTTT.

In DNA, the CDR3 is TGTGCCAGCAGTCCCCCTCGACAGCCGGGTTCCACCGGGGAGCTGTTTTTT. Protein sequence: CASSPPRQPGSTGELFF. This chain links TRBV11-2 with TRBJ2-2, with D perhaps matching TRBD1 (5 bases). Trimming took 6 bases from V and 4 from J, leaving 21 bases between them. The CDR3 contains 17 residues. The V gene's germline CDR1 is SGHAT and CDR2 FQNNGV.

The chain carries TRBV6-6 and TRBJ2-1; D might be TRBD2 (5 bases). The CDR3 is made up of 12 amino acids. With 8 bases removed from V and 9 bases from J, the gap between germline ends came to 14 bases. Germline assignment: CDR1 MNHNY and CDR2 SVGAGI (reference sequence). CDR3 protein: CASSNPGFEQFF. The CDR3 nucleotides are TGTGCCAGCTCTAACCCGGGATTTGAGCAGTTCTTC.

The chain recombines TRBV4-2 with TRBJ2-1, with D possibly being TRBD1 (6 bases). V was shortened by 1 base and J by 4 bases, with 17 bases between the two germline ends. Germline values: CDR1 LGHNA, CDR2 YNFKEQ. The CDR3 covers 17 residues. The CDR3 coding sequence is TGTGCCAGCAGCCAAGGGGATTGGGACACAGCATACAATGAGCAGTTCTTC. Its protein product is CASSQGDWDTAYNEQFF.

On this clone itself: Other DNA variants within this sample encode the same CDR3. DNA of the CDR3: TGTGCCAGCAGCGATGGGGGGACTAGCGGGAGCTACGAGCAGTACTTC. Residues: CASSDGGTSGSYEQYF. The V and J genes are TRBV9 and TRBJ2-7; 14 bases map to TRBD2. V was clipped by 3 bases and J by 3 bases; unmatched bases: 5. Germline V CDR1 and CDR2: SGDLS, YYNGEE. This CDR3 comprises 16 residues.

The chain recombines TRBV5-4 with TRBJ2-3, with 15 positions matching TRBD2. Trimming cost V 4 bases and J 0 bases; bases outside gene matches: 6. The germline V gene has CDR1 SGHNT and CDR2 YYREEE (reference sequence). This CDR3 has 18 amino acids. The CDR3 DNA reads TGTGCCAGCAGCCAGGGGACTAGCGGGGGGACTAGCACAGATACGCAGTATTTT. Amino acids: CASSQGTSGGTSTDTQYF. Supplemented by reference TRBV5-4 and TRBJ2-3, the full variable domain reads ETGVTQSPTHLIKTRGQQVTLRCSSQSGHNTVSWYQQALGQGPQFIFQYYREEENGRGNFPPRFSGLQFPNYSSELNVNALELDDSALYLCASSQGTSGGTSTDTQYFGPGTRLTVL.

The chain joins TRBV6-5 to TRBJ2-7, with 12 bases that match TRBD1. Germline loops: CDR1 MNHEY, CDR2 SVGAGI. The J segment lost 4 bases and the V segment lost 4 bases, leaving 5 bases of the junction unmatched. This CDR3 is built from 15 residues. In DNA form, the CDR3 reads TGTGCCAGCAGTTCAGGGACAGGGGGCGTGTACGAGCAGTACTTC. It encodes CASSSGTGGVYEQYF.

The CDR3 sequence is CASGVADTQYF. CDR3 in DNA: TGTGCCAGTGGAGTCGCAGATACGCAGTATTTT. The V call is TRBV9, the J call TRBJ2-3; D remains unclear. This CDR3 region has 11 residues. The ends were cut back, 8 bases at V and 4 bases at J, with 8 bases in the middle. Germline CDR1 SGDLS, CDR2 YYNGEE.

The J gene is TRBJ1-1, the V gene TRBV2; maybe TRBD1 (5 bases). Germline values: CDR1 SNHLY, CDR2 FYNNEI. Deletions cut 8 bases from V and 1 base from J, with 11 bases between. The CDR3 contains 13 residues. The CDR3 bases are TGTGCCAGCCGTCTCCAGGGGAACACTGAAGCTTTCTTT. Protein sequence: CASRLQGNTEAFF.

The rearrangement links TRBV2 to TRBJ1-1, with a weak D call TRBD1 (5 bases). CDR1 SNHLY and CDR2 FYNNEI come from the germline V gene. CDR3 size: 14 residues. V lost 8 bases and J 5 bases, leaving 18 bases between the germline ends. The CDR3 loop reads CASVNQGDGTEAFF. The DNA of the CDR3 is TGTGCCAGCGTAAATCAGGGTGATGGAACTGAAGCTTTCTTT.

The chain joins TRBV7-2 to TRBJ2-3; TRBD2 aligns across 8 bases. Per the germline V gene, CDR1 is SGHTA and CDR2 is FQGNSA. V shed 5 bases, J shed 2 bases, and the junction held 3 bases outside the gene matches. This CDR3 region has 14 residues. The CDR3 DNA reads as TGTGCCAGCAGCCGGGGGGGCATCACAGATACGCAGTATTTT. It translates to CASSRGGITDTQYF.

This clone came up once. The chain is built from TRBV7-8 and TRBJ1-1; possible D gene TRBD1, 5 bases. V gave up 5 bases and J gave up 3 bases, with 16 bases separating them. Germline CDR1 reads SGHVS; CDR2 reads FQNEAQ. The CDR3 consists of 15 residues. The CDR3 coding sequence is TGTGCCAGCAGCCAAGCGCGGGGGAGGTACACTGAAGCTTTCTTT. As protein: CASSQARGRYTEAFF. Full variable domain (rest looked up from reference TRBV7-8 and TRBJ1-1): GAGVSQSPRYKVAKRGQDVALRCDPISGHVSLFWYQQALGQGPEFLTYFQNEAQLDKSGLPSDRFFAERPEGSVSTLKIQRTQQEDSAVYLCASSQARGRYTEAFFGQGTRLTVV.

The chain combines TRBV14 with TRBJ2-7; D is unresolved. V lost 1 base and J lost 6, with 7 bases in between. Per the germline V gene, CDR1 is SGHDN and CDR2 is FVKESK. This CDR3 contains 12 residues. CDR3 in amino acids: CASSQAWREQYF. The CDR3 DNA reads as TGTGCCAGCAGCCAAGCCTGGCGCGAGCAGTACTTC.

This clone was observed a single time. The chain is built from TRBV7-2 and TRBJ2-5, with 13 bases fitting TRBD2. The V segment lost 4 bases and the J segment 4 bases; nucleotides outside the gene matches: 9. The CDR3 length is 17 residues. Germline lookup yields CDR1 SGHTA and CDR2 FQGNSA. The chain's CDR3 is CASSWARLAGGGETQYF. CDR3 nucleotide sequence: TGTGCCAGCAGCTGGGCTCGACTAGCGGGAGGTGGAGAGACCCAGTACTTC.

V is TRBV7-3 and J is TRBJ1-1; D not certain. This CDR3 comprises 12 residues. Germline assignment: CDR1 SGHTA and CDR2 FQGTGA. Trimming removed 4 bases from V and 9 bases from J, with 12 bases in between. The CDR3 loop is CASSSGYGQAFF. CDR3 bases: TGTGCCAGCAGCTCGGGCTATGGGCAAGCTTTCTTT.